The sequence of this T cell receptor (beta chain) was determined in a study of T cell responses to AZD1222 COVID-19 vaccine. Study-wide results and caveats: Scientists sampled the repertoires only once the peak T cell response had passed. Among the donors, most were white British and more were female, and clonal diversity was possibly underestimated. Seropositivity was recorded at baseline in only six AZD1222 recipients. CD4 TCRs associated with vaccination spanned spike, dominating at 160-218 and 743-854.

Notes on this clone: The antigen is not known.

Germline CDR1 is MNHEY and CDR2 is SMNVEV (reference sequence). V was shortened by 3 bases and J by 2 bases, with 6 bases between the two germline ends. This CDR3 contains 13 residues. Produced via immunoSEQ multiplex PCR; TCRdb's table is partial and in-frame only. Here the sample spans around 150,000 clones, more than 85% being singletons. The chain joins TRBV27 to TRBJ2-3, with D uncertain. Material: peripheral blood, obtained 28 days after the second AZD1222 dose. This receptor was obtained from an adult who received the AZD1222 COVID-19 vaccine. The CDR3 nucleotides read TGTGCCAGCAGTTTTGTAATCACAGATACGCAGTATTTT. This gives the protein CASSFVITDTQYF.